This record looks at one T cell receptor beta chain sequence and its context. This entry comes from a study of shared clonotypes between healthy human individuals. Measured with immunoSEQ multiplex PCR; TCRdb has only the in-frame clones, and not every one. The sample has about 2.4 million clones, around nine tenths seen once; the top ten hold over 0.12%. The CDR3 sequence is 13 residues long. V was shortened by 6 bases and J by 10 bases, with 18 bases between the two germline ends. Germline CDR1 MNHEY, CDR2 SVGAGI. The chain couples TRBV6-5 to TRBJ1-2, with D perhaps TRBD1 (5 bases). This sequence originates from a man between 18 and 29 years old in good health. What was sequenced was naive CD4+ T cells sorted from blood. This sample's subset: CD45RA+ positively selected. The CDR3 DNA follows: TGTGCCAGCAGAGCCGGGACTGGAACCTTCTACACCTTC. It encodes CASRAGTGTFYTF.